This T cell receptor beta chain was found in a study of regulatory T cells in long-lasting Graves disease (dated by TCRdb to the early 2020s). Looking at the study overall: Patients with newly diagnosed Graves' disease had been on antithyroid drugs for under 3 months. Peripheral blood TCR sequencing and RNA sequencing compared persistent Graves' disease patients with newly diagnosed Graves' disease patients. The study took place in China and was registered as a clinical trial. A total of 35 or so samples were covered by TCR sequencing, comprising approximately 13 persistent and 20 newly diagnosed Graves' disease patients. The research as a whole found: Persistent patients shared more public clonotypes among themselves (around 2,800) than newly diagnosed patients did (over 900). The study examined only peripheral blood because the primary lesion, thyroid tissue, could not be accessed. Sequencing and analysis were restricted to the TCR beta chain. As a limitation, the authors acknowledged that the small sample size may reduce accuracy. Persistent Graves' disease patients showed lower TCR Shannon entropy and fewer highly expanded clones than newly diagnosed patients, suggesting clonal expansion. Persistent disease showed preferential use of TRBV28, TRBJ1-2 and TRBJ2-5, whereas newly diagnosed disease favored TRBV20-1 and TRBJ2-1.

This specimen's time point label, per the study, means: newly diagnosed GD, antithyroid drugs for less than 3 months. For both TCR sequencing and RNA sequencing, RNA was extracted from PBMCs in TRIzol. The diagnosis of Graves' disease was made according to American Thyroid Association guidelines. Patients for the study were recruited at an endocrinology department in Xi'an, China. From each patient, about 9 milliliters of peripheral blood was collected into an EDTA anticoagulant tube. Ficoll Paque Plus density gradient separation was used to isolate PBMCs, and no further T cell sorting was performed. An Agilent 2100 Bioanalyzer and agarose gel were used to assess RNA quality, and a NanoDrop 2000 was used to measure RNA concentration. The library relied on multiplex PCR. Sequencing used an Illumina HiSeq 4000. To build TCR beta libraries, CDR3 regions were amplified by Arm-PCR using iRepertoire HTBI primers. PCR products were gel purified before sequencing. For the original study's pipeline: Across samples, about 64 TRBV and 13 to 15 TRBJ segments were identified and used for gene usage analysis of CDR3 amino acid clonotypes. Filtered high-quality paired reads were merged into contigs using COPE and FqMerger. BLAST was used to align contigs to IMGT TRBV, TRBD and TRBJ reference genes, with CDR3 defined following IMGT. Clonotypes above 0.1% frequency were classified as highly expanded clones. Repertoire diversity was measured by Shannon entropy, and V-J evenness by the Gini coefficient. Clonotypes shared by more than one individual were considered public. TCRdb reprocessed the public reads (quality trimming at Q25 with fastp, clone calling with MiXCR) and kept in-frame beta chains. Rows matching on CDR3 protein sequence are summarized as one entry with the most common DNA and genes. The V and J calls, along with clone size, are taken from TCRdb and not from the paper's own processing. This sample lists some 220,000 distinct CDR3 sequences; approximately 18% were detected once. About 11% of the sample rests with the top ten.

Remarks on this clonotype: Its cognate antigen has yet to be identified. Per-base quality was not reported, and no clone a single base away is much larger than it.

CDR1 is given as MDHEN and CDR2 as SYDVKM, both from the germline V gene. The CDR3 holds 16 amino acids from the cysteine to the phenylalanine. The CDR3 DNA has 48 bases and is translated from base 1. A distance of 18 bases separates the germline ends of V and J, which lose 1 base and 8 bases respectively. The same data also contributed to another study, on T cells in Graves' hyperthyroidism and ophthalmopathy. Reported in the second study: A patient counted as having stable Graves' hyperthyroidism if no progression to ophthalmopathy occurred over 18 months of follow-up. The hyperthyroidism patients were between 18 and 65 years old and newly diagnosed, with a disease duration of less than 2 months. Exclusion was applied to patients with uncontrolled infections, other autoimmune diseases, pregnancy or lactation. Diagnoses were established on the basis of clinical symptoms, serum thyroxine and TRAb, thyroid ultrasound, and orbital computed tomography. The TCR CDR3 was subjected to a first round of RT-PCR using the HTBI primer set and the Qiagen OneStep RT-PCR kit. Blood samples also contained most of the expanded thyroid clonotypes (frequency above 0.001), which suggests that blood repertoires may reflect thyroid immune responses. A model built on a 13 V-J signature distinguished ophthalmopathy from stable hyperthyroidism, reaching 85% to 90% sensitivity and 81.08% specificity in cross-validation and 80%/75% in testing. In validation, the model predicted progression to ophthalmopathy with about 71% sensitivity and over 72% specificity, a median of 6.5 months before onset. A discovery cohort of about a hundred patients, approximately 45 with Graves' ophthalmopathy and about 58 with stable Graves' hyperthyroidism, was used to find distinguishing TCR V-J signatures. Prospective prediction of ophthalmopathy was tested in an independent validation cohort consisting of 18 hyperthyroidism patients and 17 patients who later progressed to ophthalmopathy. The 100 or so discovery patients were randomly split 7:3 into training and test sets. In addition, the study compared T-cell repertoires in thyroid tissue and in blood from five to seven Graves' hyperthyroidism patients. Once sampling was done, hyperthyroidism patients were given methimazole at a starting dose of 30 mg daily, whereas ophthalmopathy patients were given high-dose intravenous methylprednisolone. The libraries were constructed in a second round of multiplex PCR and then size-selected and purified. Paired-end sequencing of the libraries was performed with 100 bp reads on an Illumina HiSeq2000. Raw data were processed with SOAPnuke, discarding reads with adapters, uncalled bases, mean Phred below 15, or no exact constant-primer or identifier match. COPE v1.2.5 was used to merge high-quality paired reads, and clonotypes were defined as unique nucleotide sequences. Clonotypes were aligned to IMGT TRBV, TRBD and TRBJ reference segments using MiTCR v1.1. Analysis was restricted to V-J combinations with a frequency above 0.0001, which covered 99.2% of repertoires. The TCS score was defined as F50 (clonal expansion) divided by E x V (chaos), with BLOSUM62-based TCRdist calculated between CDR3 peptides within each V-J. Welch's t-statistics and random forest reduced roughly 540 V-J features to about 13, which were used in a naive Bayes classifier (R e1071). Sample size was not statistically predetermined, and blinding of investigators to group allocation was not performed. The paper describes TCR Vbeta CDR3 sequencing of some 130 peripheral blood samples, made up of about 40 ophthalmopathy patients, 70 to 75 hyperthyroidism patients and 17 progressor patients.

Sequencing was performed on peripheral blood mononuclear cells (PBMCs), taken at new diagnosis, from a patient treated with antithyroid drugs. Recombination connected TRBV28 to TRBJ2-4, and possibly TRBD2, on 6 matching bases. This TCR was sampled from a woman aged 25 to 45 with Graves disease. Donor details come from another sample of the same person, matched by shared clones. The DNA sequence is as follows: TGTGCCAGCAGTTTATTCGATGGTCGGGAGTTGGACATTCAGTACTTC. It codes for CASSLFDGRELDIQYF.